Presented here are 32 T cell receptor beta chains from one specimen sequenced in a study of T-cell reconstitution after alpha-beta-depleted transplantation in children. Unique molecular identifiers were used to barcode this TCRbeta library. TCRdb itself ran the PCR reads through MiXCR, one entry per CDR3 protein. The table includes about 110,000 distinct CDR3 sequences, 23% detected once. The material was PBMCs, mostly from graft donor cells, obtained 180 days after TCRalphabeta/CD19-depleted stem cell transplant. These receptors all stem from a male patient under 10 years old who had a stem cell transplant for chronic granulomatous disease, so the T cells may come from the graft donor.

This clonotype was counted between two and nine times. V and J are TRBV20-1 and TRBJ2-4, with D uncertain. Germline V gene data show CDR1 as DFQATT and CDR2 as SNEGSKA (reference sequence). V lost 4 bases, J lost 1 base, and 11 bases lay in between. This CDR3 is 14 amino acids long. This chain's CDR3 is CSATRRVAKNIQYF. Written as DNA, the CDR3 is TGCAGTGCTACTAGACGGGTTGCCAAAAACATTCAGTACTTC.

This clonotype occurred many times. The V and J genes are TRBV27 and TRBJ2-7; D gene ambiguous. CDR3 length equals 14 residues. V lost 3 bases and J 0 bases, leaving 9 bases between the germline ends. In germline, CDR1 is MNHEY, CDR2 SMNVEV (reference sequence). The CDR3 sequence: CASSFSTHSYEQYF. CDR3 nucleotide sequence: TGTGCCAGCAGTTTCTCGACGCACTCCTACGAGCAGTACTTC.

In this sample, this clonotype turned up many times. The chain combines TRBV20-1 with TRBJ2-4, with D possibly matching TRBD2 (6 bases). The germline CDR1 and CDR2 sequences are DFQATT and SNEGSKA (reference sequence). With 1 base removed from V and 4 bases from J, the gap between germline ends came to 11 bases. The CDR3 has 14 amino acids. DNA for the CDR3: TGCAGTGCTAGAGGGAGGGATGAGAAAAACATTCAGTACTTC. It specifies CSARGRDEKNIQYF.

This clonotype was observed a handful of times. The chain recombines TRBV12-3 or TRBV12-4 with TRBJ2-3; no clear D gene. The CDR3 is 16 amino acids. Deletions cut 3 bases from V and 0 bases from J, with 13 bases between. The CDR3 here is CASSFTTPSSTDTQYF. Here the CDR3 DNA reads TGTGCCAGCAGTTTTACCACTCCAAGCAGCACAGATACGCAGTATTTT.

J is TRBJ1-2 and V is TRBV2; 7 nucleotides match TRBD1. Germline V CDR1 and CDR2: SNHLY, FYNNEI. Trimming took 5 bases from V and 12 from J; bases not matched to a gene: 6. The CDR3 extends over 11 amino acids. The CDR3 DNA reads as TGTGCCAGCAGTAGACAGGGAGTGGACACCTTC. Its translation is CASSRQGVDTF.

Ten or more counts support this clonotype. This chain joins TRBV20-1 and TRBJ2-7; no firm D call. This CDR3 region has 12 residues. CDR1 and CDR2 (germline): DFQATT, SNEGSKA (reference sequence). V gave up 4 bases and J gave up 3 bases, with 10 bases separating them. CDR3 sequence reads: CSANIVDYEQYF. CDR3 in DNA: TGCAGTGCTAATATCGTAGACTACGAGCAGTACTTC.

This clonotype was seen many times. The gene calls are TRBV20-1 and TRBJ1-6; perhaps TRBD1 as D (5 bases). Deletions cut 4 bases from V and 7 bases from J, with 11 bases between. Germline lookup yields CDR1 DFQATT and CDR2 SNEGSKA (reference sequence). The CDR3 runs to 13 residues. CDR3 sequence reads: CSAKRGANSPLHF. CDR3 in DNA: TGCAGTGCTAAACGAGGGGCAAATTCACCCCTCCACTTT.

This clonotype was recorded many times. The chain links TRBV7-8 to TRBJ2-2, with 11 bases that match TRBD2. The CDR3 has 17 amino acids. V was clipped by 1 base and J by 7 bases; unmatched bases: 8. Germline CDR1 is SGHVS and CDR2 is FQNEAQ. The CDR3 nucleotides are TGTGCCAGCAGCTTAGTAGCGGGAGGGCCGGTGGGCGGGGAGCTGTTTTTT. Its translation: CASSLVAGGPVGGELFF.

The rearrangement links TRBV4-1 to TRBJ2-7, with D perhaps matching TRBD2 (6 bases). V shed 0 bases and J shed 3 bases, with 18 bases lying between them. The CDR3 is made up of 17 amino acids. Germline V gene lookup returns CDR1 MGHRA and CDR2 YSYEKL. The CDR3 is CASSQDQAPSGYYEQYF. CDR3 DNA: TGCGCCAGCAGCCAAGATCAGGCTCCGAGCGGGTACTACGAGCAGTACTTC.

V usage is TRBV5-1 and J usage is TRBJ2-1, with D hard to call. CDR3 length: 15 amino acids. Looked up from germline, CDR1 is SGHRS and CDR2 is YFSETQ. V gave up 4 bases and J gave up 5 bases, with 16 bases separating them. This CDR3 reads CASSPESPKDNEQFF. The CDR3 DNA is TGCGCCAGCAGCCCCGAAAGCCCTAAGGACAATGAGCAGTTCTTC.

The chain joins TRBV7-2 to TRBJ1-1, with D hard to call. Germline V CDR1 and CDR2: SGHTA, FQGNSA. Trimming stripped 2 bases from V and 3 bases from J, with 13 bases between. CDR3 length: 15 residues. The CDR3 here is CASSLIPDGDTEAFF. Here the CDR3 DNA reads TGTGCCAGCAGCTTAATTCCAGATGGGGACACTGAAGCTTTCTTT.

This clonotype was seen more than once but under ten times. V is TRBV20-1 and J is TRBJ2-1; the D gene could be TRBD1 or TRBD2 (7 bases each). CDR1 and CDR2 from the germline V gene are DFQATT and SNEGSKA (reference sequence). The CDR3 is made up of 13 amino acids. The V gene lost 2 bases and the J gene lost 14 bases, with 19 bases spanning the gap. CDR3 DNA sequence: TGCAGTGCTAGACAGGCAGGGGGAGGGTTGGAGTTCTTC. Its protein is CSARQAGGGLEFF.

This clonotype was counted at least ten times. The chain recombines TRBV15 with TRBJ2-2, with TRBD2 matching over 8 bases. Trimming took 6 bases from V and 5 from J; bases not matched to a gene: 11. The CDR3 is 16 amino acids. Germline values: CDR1 LNHNV, CDR2 YYDKDF (reference sequence). CDR3 sequence (DNA): TGTGCCACCAGAAATAGCGGGATCAAGAGAACCGGGGAGCTGTTTTTT. Encoded protein: CATRNSGIKRTGELFF.

The chain recombines TRBV15 with TRBJ1-5, with D tentatively TRBD1 (5 bases). The CDR3 totals 18 residues. Deletions cut 2 bases from V and 2 bases from J, with 19 bases between. Germline assignment: CDR1 LNHNV and CDR2 YYDKDF (reference sequence). The CDR3, as DNA: TGTGCCACCAGCAGAAAACGACAGCGCGTCGGTGGCAATCAGCCCCAGCATTTT. It translates to CATSRKRQRVGGNQPQHF.

A few counts support this clonotype. The chain joins TRBV20-1 to TRBJ2-3, with 9 nucleotides matching TRBD1. Trimming took 6 bases from V and 6 from J; bases not matched to a gene: 13. From germline, CDR1 is DFQATT and CDR2 SNEGSKA (reference sequence). The length of the CDR3 is 15 residues. The CDR3 nucleotides read TGCAGTGCGCGGACAGGGGAAGGCCTTTCGGATACGCAGTATTTT. Its translation is CSARTGEGLSDTQYF.

This clonotype appeared a few times. The CDR3 protein is CASSAGQGVGNTIYF. The CDR3 DNA reads TGCGCCAGCAGCGCGGGACAGGGGGTTGGAAACACCATATATTTT. The V gene is TRBV5-1, the J gene TRBJ1-3, with 11 bases aligning to TRBD1. The CDR3 runs to 15 residues. V dropped 4 bases and J dropped 3; count of bases not matched to a gene: 3. Germline lookup yields CDR1 SGHRS and CDR2 YFSETQ.

This chain uses TRBV12-3 or TRBV12-4 with TRBJ1-1; possibly TRBD1 for D (6 bases). V was cut by 3 bases and J by 11 bases, with 13 bases left in between. This CDR3 is built from 12 residues. The CDR3 DNA follows: TGTGCCAGCAGTTTGACCAGGGGAAGGGCTTTCTTT. Protein product: CASSLTRGRAFF.

The V gene is TRBV12-3 or TRBV12-4, the J gene TRBJ2-3; 11 bases map to TRBD1. Losses at the gene ends were 6 bases for V and 5 bases for J; bases not matched to a gene: 7. This CDR3 is built from 15 residues. CDR3 protein: CASRQHGTGGDTQYF. CDR3 DNA: TGTGCCAGCAGACAACACGGGACAGGGGGAGATACGCAGTATTTT.

The V gene is TRBV15, the J gene TRBJ2-1; 8 bases are a match to TRBD1. Germline-derived CDR1 and CDR2 are LNHNV and YYDKDF (reference sequence). The CDR3 is 14 residues long. J gave up 7 bases and V 8 bases, and 10 bases lay outside the gene matches. The CDR3 nucleotides read TGTGCCACCGTCGACAGGGGCGGTGGGAATGAGCAGTTCTTC. It translates to CATVDRGGGNEQFF.

This clonotype was counted at least ten times. The chain couples TRBV20-1 to TRBJ2-3, with D maybe TRBD2 (6 bases). CDR3 length: 15 residues. Trimming cost V 0 bases and J 7 bases, with 17 bases left between them. Germline assignment: CDR1 DFQATT and CDR2 SNEGSKA (reference sequence). In nucleotides, the CDR3 is TGCAGTGCTAGAGACGAGACGACTAGTCCAAATACGCAGTATTTT. This encodes CSARDETTSPNTQYF.

A few counts support this clonotype. This sequence joins TRBV7-8 and TRBJ2-5, with 9 bases identical to TRBD2. CDR1 SGHVS and CDR2 FQNEAQ come from the germline V gene. The J segment lost 3 bases and the V segment lost 1 base, leaving 6 bases of the junction unmatched. The CDR3 sequence is 16 residues long. The DNA of the CDR3 is TGTGCCAGCAGCTTAGGGGCTAGCGGGGTAAAAGAGACCCAGTACTTC. Translating it yields CASSLGASGVKETQYF. The complete variable domain, with remaining parts taken from reference TRBV7-8 and TRBJ2-5, reads GAGVSQSPRYKVAKRGQDVALRCDPISGHVSLFWYQQALGQGPEFLTYFQNEAQLDKSGLPSDRFFAERPEGSVSTLKIQRTQQEDSAVYLCASSLGASGVKETQYFGPGTRLLVL.

The table lists this clonotype with many counts. The chain uses TRBV29-1 and TRBJ2-5; the match to TRBD2 covers 13 bases. V was clipped by 5 bases and J by 4 bases; unmatched bases: 4. The CDR3 loop spans 14 amino acids. CDR1 SQVTM and CDR2 ANQGSEA come from the germline V gene. The CDR3 loop is CSVRTSGRGETQYF. CDR3 in DNA: TGCAGCGTTAGGACTAGCGGGAGAGGAGAGACCCAGTACTTC.

The rearrangement links TRBV29-1 to TRBJ2-2, with D tentatively TRBD1 or TRBD2 (5 bases each). Germline lookup yields CDR1 SQVTM and CDR2 ANQGSEA. V was shortened by 7 bases and J by 5 bases, with 14 bases between the two germline ends. CDR3 length: 13 residues. The chain's CDR3 is CSAGRGPTGELFF. DNA of the CDR3: TGCAGCGCGGGAAGGGGTCCGACCGGGGAGCTGTTTTTT.

V usage is TRBV20-1 and J usage is TRBJ2-1, with 9 nucleotides matching TRBD2. The CDR3 is 17 amino acids. V lost 0 bases to trimming and J lost 1 base; unmatched junction nucleotides: 7. CDR1 is DFQATT, CDR2 SNEGSKA, per germline (reference sequence). The CDR3 nucleotides read TGCAGTGCTAGAGATCAAATTAGCGGGGGATCCTACAATGAGCAGTTCTTC. Translated: CSARDQISGGSYNEQFF.

This clonotype was picked up a small number of times. The rearrangement links TRBV18 to TRBJ2-3; D uncertain. Trimming took off 0 bases at V and 3 bases at J, with 7 bases between the two ends. Germline values: CDR1 KGHSH, CDR2 LQKENI. The CDR3 is made up of 14 amino acids. In DNA form, the CDR3 reads TGTGCCAGCTCACCACCAGCTGGGACAGATACGCAGTATTTT. It yields the protein CASSPPAGTDTQYF. Combining the CDR3 with reference TRBV18 and TRBJ2-3 gives the whole variable domain NAGVMQNPRHLVRRRGQEARLRCSPMKGHSHVYWYRQLPEEGLKFMVYLQKENIIDESGMPKERFSAEFPKEGPSILRIQQVVRGDSAAYFCASSPPAGTDTQYFGPGTRLTVL.

This clonotype was seen more than once but under ten times. The rearrangement links TRBV5-1 to TRBJ2-5; D assignment may be TRBD1 or TRBD2 (5 bases each). This CDR3 has 14 residues. Germline V CDR1 and CDR2: SGHRS, YFSETQ. With 1 base removed from V and 2 bases from J, the gap between germline ends came to 9 bases. The CDR3 spells CASSLRGEQETQYF. The CDR3 region has the DNA TGCGCCAGCAGCTTGAGGGGAGAGCAAGAGACCCAGTACTTC.

The rearrangement links TRBV7-9 to TRBJ1-1; possibly TRBD1 for D (5 bases). The CDR3 spans 13 residues. CDR1 is SEHNR, CDR2 FQNEAQ, per germline (reference sequence). The ends were cut back, 7 bases at V and 3 bases at J, with 12 bases in the middle. This CDR3 reads CASTQGADTEAFF. For the CDR3, the DNA is TGTGCCAGCACCCAAGGGGCTGACACTGAAGCTTTCTTT.

This clonotype was observed many times. The chain links TRBV5-6 to TRBJ2-7; D gene uncertain. Trimming removed 0 bases at V and 7 bases at J, with 8 bases between. Germline CDR1 and CDR2: SGHDT and YYEEEE. The CDR3 totals 12 residues. DNA for the CDR3: TGTGCCAGCAGCTTGGACTTTTCGGAGCAGTACTTC. This gives the protein CASSLDFSEQYF.

Worth noting for this clonotype: This may arise from a read error, as a much more abundant clone is one base away. This chain uses TRBV5-4 with TRBJ2-1; D gene unclear. The CDR3 is 16 amino acids. CDR1 SGHNT and CDR2 YYREEE come from the germline V gene (reference sequence). The CDR3 DNA follows: TGTGCCAGCAGCTTTGGAAGCGACCTCTCCTACAATGACCAGTTCTTC. Protein sequence: CASSFGSDLSYNDQFF.

This clonotype was detected a few times. The V call is TRBV27, the J call TRBJ2-3; D may correspond to TRBD1 or TRBD2 (6 bases each). V was shortened by 0 bases and J by 3 bases, with 10 bases between the two germline ends. Germline-derived CDR1 and CDR2 are MNHEY and SMNVEV (reference sequence). The CDR3 sequence is 15 residues long. CDR3 sequence reads: CASSLSGGTTDTQYF. In DNA, the CDR3 is TGTGCCAGCAGTTTATCGGGGGGCACTACAGATACGCAGTATTTT.

CDR3 region: CASSLASLDTQYF. Written as DNA, the CDR3 is TGCGCCAGCAGCTTGGCGAGCCTAGATACGCAGTATTTT. The chain joins TRBV5-1 to TRBJ2-3, with D uncertain. This CDR3 comprises 13 residues. V dropped 0 bases and J dropped 5 bases, with 7 bases sitting between them. Germline CDR1 reads SGHRS; CDR2 reads YFSETQ.

There are many counts of this clonotype. The V and J genes are TRBV29-1 and TRBJ2-3; 9 bases are shared with TRBD2. The J segment lost 3 bases and the V segment lost 4 bases, leaving 8 bases of the junction unmatched. Per the germline V gene, CDR1 is SQVTM and CDR2 is ANQGSEA. The CDR3 runs to 15 residues. The CDR3 here is CSVVGGRARTDTQYF. DNA for the CDR3: TGCAGCGTTGTCGGCGGGAGGGCCAGGACAGATACGCAGTATTTT.